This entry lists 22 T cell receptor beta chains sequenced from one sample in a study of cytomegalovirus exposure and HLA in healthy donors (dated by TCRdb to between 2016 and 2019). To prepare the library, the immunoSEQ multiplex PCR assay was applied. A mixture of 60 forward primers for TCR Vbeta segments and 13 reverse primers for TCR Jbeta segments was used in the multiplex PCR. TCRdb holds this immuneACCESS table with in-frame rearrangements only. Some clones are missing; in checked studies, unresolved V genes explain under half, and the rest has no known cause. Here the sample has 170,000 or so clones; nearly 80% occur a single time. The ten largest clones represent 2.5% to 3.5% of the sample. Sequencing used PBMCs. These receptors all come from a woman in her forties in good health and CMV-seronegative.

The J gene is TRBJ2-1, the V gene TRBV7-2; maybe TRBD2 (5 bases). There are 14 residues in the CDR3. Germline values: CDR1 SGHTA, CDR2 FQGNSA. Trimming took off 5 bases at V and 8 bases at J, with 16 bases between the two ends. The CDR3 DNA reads TGTGCCAGCAGCCCAAAATCGGGGTTCGATGAGCAGTTCTTC. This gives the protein CASSPKSGFDEQFF.

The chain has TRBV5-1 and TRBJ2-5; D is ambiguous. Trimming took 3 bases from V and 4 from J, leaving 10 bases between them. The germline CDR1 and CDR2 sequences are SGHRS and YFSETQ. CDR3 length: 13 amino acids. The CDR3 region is CASSSGSGETQYF. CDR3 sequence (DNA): TGCGCCAGCAGCTCCGGATCAGGAGAGACCCAGTACTTC.

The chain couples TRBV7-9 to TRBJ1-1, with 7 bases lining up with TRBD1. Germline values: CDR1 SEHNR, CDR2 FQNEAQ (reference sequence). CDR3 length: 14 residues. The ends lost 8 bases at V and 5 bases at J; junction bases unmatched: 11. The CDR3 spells CASGNYRGTTEAFF. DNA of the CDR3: TGTGCCAGCGGAAACTACAGGGGAACAACTGAAGCTTTCTTT.

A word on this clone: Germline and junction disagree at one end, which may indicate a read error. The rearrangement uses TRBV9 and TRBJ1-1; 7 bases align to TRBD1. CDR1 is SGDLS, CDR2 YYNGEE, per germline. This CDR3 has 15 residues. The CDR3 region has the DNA TGTGCCAGCAGCGTAGATGCAGGGGGGAACACTGAAGCTCTCTTT. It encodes CASSVDAGGNTEALF.

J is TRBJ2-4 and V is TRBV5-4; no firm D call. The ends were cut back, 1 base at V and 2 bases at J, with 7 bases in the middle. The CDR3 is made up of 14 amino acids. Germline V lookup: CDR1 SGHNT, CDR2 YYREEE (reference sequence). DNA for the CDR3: TGTGCCAGCAGCTTGAGAGACTCCAAAAACATTCAGTACTTC. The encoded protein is CASSLRDSKNIQYF.

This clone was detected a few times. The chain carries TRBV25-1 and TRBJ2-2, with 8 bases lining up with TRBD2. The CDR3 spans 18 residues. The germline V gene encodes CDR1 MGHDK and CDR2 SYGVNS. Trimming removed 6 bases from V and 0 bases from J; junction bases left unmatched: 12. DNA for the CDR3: TGTGCCAGCAGCCCTGGCCTGGCGGGGGGCTCGAACACCGGGGAGCTGTTTTTT. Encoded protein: CASSPGLAGGSNTGELFF.

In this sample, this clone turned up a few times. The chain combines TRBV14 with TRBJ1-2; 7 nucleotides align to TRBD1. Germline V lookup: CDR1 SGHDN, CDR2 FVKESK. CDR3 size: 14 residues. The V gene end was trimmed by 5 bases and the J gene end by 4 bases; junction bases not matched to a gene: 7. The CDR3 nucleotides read TGTGCCAGCAGCATCCAGTACAGGGGCTATGGCTACACCTTC. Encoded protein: CASSIQYRGYGYTF. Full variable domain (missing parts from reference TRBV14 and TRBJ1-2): EAGVTQFPSHSVIEKGQTVTLRCDPISGHDNLYWYRRVMGKEIKFLLHFVKESKQDESGMPNNRFLAERTGGTYSTLKVQPAELEDSGVYFCASSIQYRGYGYTFGSGTRLTVV.

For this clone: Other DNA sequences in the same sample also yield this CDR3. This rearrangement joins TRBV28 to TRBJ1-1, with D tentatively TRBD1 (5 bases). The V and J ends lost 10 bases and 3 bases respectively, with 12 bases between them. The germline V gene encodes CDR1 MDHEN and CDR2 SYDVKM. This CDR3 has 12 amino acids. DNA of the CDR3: TGTGCCACCAGGGAGGTAGACACTGAAGCTTTCTTT. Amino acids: CATREVDTEAFF.

Written as DNA, the CDR3 is TGTGCCAGCAGTTACTCTGGACATTGGAACACCGGGGAGCTGTTTTTT. It codes for CASSYSGHWNTGELFF. The genes are TRBV6-5 and TRBJ2-2, with D perhaps matching TRBD1 (5 bases). The CDR3 spans 16 residues. The V and J ends lost 0 bases and 1 base respectively, with 9 bases between them. Per the germline V gene, CDR1 is MNHEY and CDR2 is SVGAGI.

CDR3 region: CATRDSQNTEAFF. The CDR3 DNA reads TGTGCCACTCGGGACAGCCAGAACACTGAAGCTTTCTTT. The chain carries TRBV28 and TRBJ1-1; 7 bases line up with TRBD1. CDR3 length: 13 residues. V was pared by 10 bases and J by 1 base, with 6 bases of the junction left unmatched. CDR1 and CDR2 from the germline V gene are MDHEN and SYDVKM.

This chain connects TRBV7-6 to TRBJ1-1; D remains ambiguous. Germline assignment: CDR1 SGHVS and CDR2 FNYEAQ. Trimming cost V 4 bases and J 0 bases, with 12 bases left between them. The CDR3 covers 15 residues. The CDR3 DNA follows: TGTGCCAGCAGCTCGATCCGGGGAATGAACACTGAAGCTTTCTTT. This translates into CASSSIRGMNTEAFF.

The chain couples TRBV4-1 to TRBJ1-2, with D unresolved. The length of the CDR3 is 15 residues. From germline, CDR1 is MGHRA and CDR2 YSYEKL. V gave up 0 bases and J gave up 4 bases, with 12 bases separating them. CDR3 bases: TGCGCCAGCAGCCAAGAGGGAGCGACGCCCTATGGCTACACCTTC. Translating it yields CASSQEGATPYGYTF.

The CDR3 DNA is TGTGCCACCAGCAGAGCTTTAGGGGGTAGCTCCTACGAGCAGTACTTC. Translating it yields CATSRALGGSSYEQYF. This rearrangement joins TRBV15 to TRBJ2-5; a weak D match, TRBD1 (6 bases). TRBJ2-7 explains the end of the DNA better; the J call may be wrong. The CDR3 sequence is 16 residues long. CDR1 is LNHNV and CDR2 is YYDKDF in the germline V gene (reference sequence).

CDR3 nucleotide sequence: TGTGCCAGCAGCTTAGCAGGGGGGAACACTGAAGCTTTCTTT. Protein: CASSLAGGNTEAFF. The chain employs TRBV7-9 and TRBJ1-1; a possible D gene is TRBD1 (6 bases). Germline V gives CDR1 SEHNR, CDR2 FQNEAQ (reference sequence). CDR3 length: 14 residues. Trimming shortened V by 0 bases and J by 1 base, and 6 bases separated the two germline ends.

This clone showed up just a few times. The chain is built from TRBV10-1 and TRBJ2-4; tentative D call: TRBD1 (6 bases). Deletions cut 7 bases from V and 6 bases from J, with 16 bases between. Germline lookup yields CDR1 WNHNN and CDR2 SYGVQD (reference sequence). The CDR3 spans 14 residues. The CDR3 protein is CASTEAGAANIQYF. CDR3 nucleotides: TGCGCCAGCACCGAGGCAGGGGCTGCAAACATTCAGTACTTC.

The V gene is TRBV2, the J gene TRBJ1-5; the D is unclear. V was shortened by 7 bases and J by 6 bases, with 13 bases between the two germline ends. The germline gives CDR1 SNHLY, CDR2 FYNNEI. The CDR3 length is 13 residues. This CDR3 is CASNVLSSQPQHF. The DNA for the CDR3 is TGTGCCAGCAATGTATTGAGTAGTCAGCCCCAGCATTTT.

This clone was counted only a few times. The CDR3 nucleotides read TGCGCCAGCAGCTTAGAGGGTCAGACACCCCTCCACTTT. Amino acids: CASSLEGQTPLHF. V and J are TRBV5-1 and TRBJ1-6; D uncertain. Trimming left V 2 bases short and J 11 bases short, with 11 bases between. CDR1 and CDR2 from the germline V gene are SGHRS and YFSETQ. The CDR3 is 13 residues long. The complete variable domain, with remaining parts taken from reference TRBV5-1 and TRBJ1-6, reads KAGVTQTPRYLIKTRGQQVTLSCSPISGHRSVSWYQQTPGQGLQFLFEYFSETQRNKGNFPGRFSGRQFSNSRSEMNVSTLELGDSALYLCASSLEGQTPLHFGNGTRLTVT.

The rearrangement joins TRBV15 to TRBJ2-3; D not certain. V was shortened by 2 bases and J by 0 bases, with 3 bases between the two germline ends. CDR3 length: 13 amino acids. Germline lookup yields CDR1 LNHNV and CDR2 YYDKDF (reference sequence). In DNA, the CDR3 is TGTGCCACCAGCAGATCTAGCACAGATACGCAGTATTTT. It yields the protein CATSRSSTDTQYF.

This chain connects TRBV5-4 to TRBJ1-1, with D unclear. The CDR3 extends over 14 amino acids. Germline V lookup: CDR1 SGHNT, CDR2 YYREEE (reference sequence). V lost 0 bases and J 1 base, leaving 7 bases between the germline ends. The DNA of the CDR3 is TGTGCCAGCAGCTTGGTGCCAGAGAACACTGAAGCTTTCTTT. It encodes CASSLVPENTEAFF. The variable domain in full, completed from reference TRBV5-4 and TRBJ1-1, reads ETGVTQSPTHLIKTRGQQVTLRCSSQSGHNTVSWYQQALGQGPQFIFQYYREEENGRGNFPPRFSGLQFPNYSSELNVNALELDDSALYLCASSLVPENTEAFFGQGTRLTVV.

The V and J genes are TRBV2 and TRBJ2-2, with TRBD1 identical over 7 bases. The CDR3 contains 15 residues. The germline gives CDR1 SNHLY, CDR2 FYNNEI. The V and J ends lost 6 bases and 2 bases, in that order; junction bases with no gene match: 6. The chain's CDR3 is CASSATGLNTGELFF. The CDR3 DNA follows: TGTGCCAGCAGCGCGACAGGGCTAAACACCGGGGAGCTGTTTTTT.

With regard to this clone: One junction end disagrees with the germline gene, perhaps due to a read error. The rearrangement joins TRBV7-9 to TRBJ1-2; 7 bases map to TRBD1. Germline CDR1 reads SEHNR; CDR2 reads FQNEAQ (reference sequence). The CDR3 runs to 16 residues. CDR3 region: CSSRLGTAKINYGYTF. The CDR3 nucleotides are TGTTCCAGCAGACTCGGGACAGCAAAAATTAACTATGGCTACACCTTC.

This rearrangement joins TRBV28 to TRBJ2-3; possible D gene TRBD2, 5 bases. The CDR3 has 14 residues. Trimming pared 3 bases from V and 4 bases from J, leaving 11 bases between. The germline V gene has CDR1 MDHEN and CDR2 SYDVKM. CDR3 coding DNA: TGTGCCAGCAGTTTGAGGGCTTTTTCAGATACGCAGTATTTT. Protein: CASSLRAFSDTQYF.